The rows below give T cell receptor beta chains drawn from one sample of a study of T cells in Graves' hyperthyroidism and ophthalmopathy. Each CDR3 protein is one row after TCRdb ran MiXCR on the multiplex PCR reads. The table records 370,000 or so distinct CDR3 sequences, 15% to 17% of them present only once. The sequenced sample consisted of blood. The receptors originated from a woman aged 18 to 35 with Graves' hyperthyroidism that later progressed to Graves' ophthalmopathy. The conserved cysteine and the conserved F or W are not part of the CDR3 here.

v_call: TRBV6-1; j_call: TRBJ2-7; cdr3_aa: ASSVLPSAEQY
v_call: TRBV19; j_call: TRBJ1-2; cdr3_aa: ASSRWQGPGYT
v_call: TRBV16; j_call: TRBJ2-7; cdr3_aa: ASSQGPSGSYEQY
v_call: TRBV29-1; j_call: TRBJ2-7; cdr3_aa: SVRLGNTEQY
v_call: TRBV5-1; j_call: TRBJ1-2; cdr3_aa: ASSLDRREEGYT
v_call: TRBV10-3; j_call: TRBJ1-5; cdr3_aa: AIRHDREGQPQH
v_call: TRBV29-1; j_call: TRBJ2-1; cdr3_aa: SGLAGFSYNEQF
v_call: TRBV28; j_call: TRBJ1-3; cdr3_aa: ATDPASTTLSGNTIY
v_call: TRBV7-9; j_call: TRBJ2-5; cdr3_aa: ASSFRTGNETQY
v_call: TRBV27; j_call: TRBJ2-3; cdr3_aa: ASSSGNSVNPSTDTQY
v_call: TRBV18; j_call: TRBJ1-2; cdr3_aa: ASSPLRGDYGYT
v_call: TRBV27; j_call: TRBJ2-7; cdr3_aa: ASSLIPGAKQY
v_call: TRBV3-1; j_call: TRBJ2-5; cdr3_aa: ASSQRGWTSGRARETQY
v_call: TRBV28; j_call: TRBJ1-6; cdr3_aa: ASSSRVSPLH
v_call: TRBV7-2; j_call: TRBJ1-2; cdr3_aa: ASSLEGGAYGYT
v_call: TRBV3-1; j_call: TRBJ2-7; cdr3_aa: ASSQDLYGGRVEQY
v_call: TRBV27; j_call: TRBJ2-1; cdr3_aa: ASSLDGAGRAYNEQF
v_call: TRBV5-1; j_call: TRBJ2-3; cdr3_aa: ASSLATRSTDTQY
v_call: TRBV20-1; j_call: TRBJ2-2; cdr3_aa: SARRWFTGELF
v_call: TRBV13; j_call: TRBJ2-1; cdr3_aa: ASSLGAAYYNEQF
v_call: TRBV5-4; j_call: TRBJ2-1; cdr3_aa: ASSLSGRAGNEQF
v_call: TRBV15; j_call: TRBJ2-3; cdr3_aa: ATSRVGVDTQY
v_call: TRBV6-1; j_call: TRBJ2-3; cdr3_aa: ASNLDFGVSTDTQY
v_call: TRBV7-3; j_call: TRBJ2-3; cdr3_aa: ASSGGKGPDTQY
v_call: TRBV6-6; j_call: TRBJ2-7; cdr3_aa: ASSYSAGQYEQY